The rows below give T cell receptor beta chains drawn from one sample of a study of shared clonotypes between healthy human individuals. Sequencing was performed with immunoSEQ multiplex PCR; in TCRdb, only in-frame clones are kept and a portion is missing. Here the sample spans millions of clones, around 90% being singletons. The sample was naive CD4+ T cells sorted from blood. These receptors were obtained from a man between 18 and 29 years old in good health. CDR3s include the opening cysteine and the closing phenylalanine or tryptophan. Each record gives: J gene, V gene, clone size, D gene, CDR3 DNA, CDR3 protein. The D gene is left open where the match is weak. Expanded clones get a size class; other rows say once, few or many, or leave the size out.

>TRBJ2-1|TRBV4-3|.|TRBD2
TGCGCCAGCAGCCGAGAGCGGGGCTCCTACAATGAGCAGTTCTTC
CASSRERGSYNEQFF
>TRBJ2-2|TRBV7-7|once|TRBD2
TGTGCTAGCGGGCTCTCCGGGACTTCGAGGACCGGGGAGCTGTTTTTT
CASGLSGTSRTGELFF
>TRBJ1-3|TRBV4-3|.|.
TGCGCCAGCAGCCAAGAGAGGGCGGCCGGAAACACCATATATTTT
CASSQERAAGNTIYF
>TRBJ2-1|TRBV5-6|.|.
TGTGCCAGCAGCTTGGGTAGGGGTAGGAATGAGCAGTTCTTC
CASSLGRGRNEQFF
>TRBJ1-4|TRBV5-1|few|.
TGCGCCAGCAGCCCCACAGGCGGGGGTAATGAAAAACTGTTTTTT
CASSPTGGGNEKLFF
>TRBJ1-2|TRBV5-4|.|.
TGTGCCAGCAGCCGCCGGGACGGGAAACATCGGGGCTACACCTTC
CASSRRDGKHRGYTF
>TRBJ2-3|TRBV7-2|.|.
TGTGCCAGCAGCCCAGGACACAGCACAGATACGCAGTATTTT
CASSPGHSTDTQYF
>TRBJ1-3|TRBV11-2|.|TRBD1
TGTGCCAGCAGCGGGACAGGGGACTCTGGAAACACCATATATTTT
CASSGTGDSGNTIYF
>TRBJ1-6|TRBV12-2|.|.
TGTGCAAGTCGCCATGATGGGCCACCCCTCCACTTT
CASRHDGPPLHF
>TRBJ1-1|TRBV6-5|.|.
TGTGCCAGCAATCGGGTGGGGAACACTGAAGCTTTCTTT
CASNRVGNTEAFF
>TRBJ2-7|TRBV6-5|.|.
TGTGCCAGCAGTTACTCGATCCCGGCCTACGAGCAGTACTTC
CASSYSIPAYEQYF
>TRBJ2-3|TRBV15|.|.
TGTGCCACCAGCAGTTCAACGAAGGGGGGTAACACAGATACGCAGTATTTT
CATSSSTKGGNTDTQYF
>TRBJ2-2|TRBV28|.|TRBD2
TGTGCCAGCAGTCGGGGGGGCTCCACCGGGGAGCTGTTTTTT
CASSRGGSTGELFF
>TRBJ1-1|TRBV6-5|.|.
TGTGCCAGCAGTTTATGGGGGACTGAAGCTTTCTTT
CASSLWGTEAFF
>TRBJ2-1|TRBV6-5|.|TRBD2
TGTGCCAGCAGTTACTCGGGGACGACTAGCAACAATGAGCAGTTCTTC
CASSYSGTTSNNEQFF
>TRBJ2-5|TRBV5-4|.|.
TGTGCCAGCGGAAGGGGGCTAGCGGGCCAAGAGACCCAGTACTTC
CASGRGLAGQETQYF
>TRBJ1-2|TRBV19|few|TRBD1
TGTGCCAGTAGAAGGACAGGGGAAGCTAACTATGGCTACACCTTC
CASRRTGEANYGYTF
>TRBJ1-5|TRBV11-2|.|TRBD1
TGTGCCAGCAGCTTAGGAGGGACAGGGACTTATCAGCCCCAGCATTTT
CASSLGGTGTYQPQHF
>TRBJ2-7|TRBV7-9|.|TRBD2
TGTGCCAGCAGCCGTACTAGCGGGAGCTCCTACGAGCAGTACTTC
CASSRTSGSSYEQYF
>TRBJ2-2|TRBV2|.|.
TGTGCCAGCAGTGAAGCGGGCCCCGGGGAGCTGTTTTTT
CASSEAGPGELFF
>TRBJ2-5|TRBV5-1|.|TRBD1
TGCGCCAGCAAACCGCAAGGGGGCTGGGAGACCCAGTACTTC
CASKPQGGWETQYF
>TRBJ1-1|TRBV28|.|.
TGTGCCAGCAGCACGGCGGGAGTCACTGAAGCTTTCTTT
CASSTAGVTEAFF
>TRBJ1-2|TRBV5-1|.|.
TGCGCCAGCAGCTTGGAATTCTATGGCTACACCTTC
CASSLEFYGYTF
>TRBJ1-2|TRBV10-3|.|.
TGTGCCGGTTCCCCGGGGTTTTCTAACTATGGCTACACCTTC
CAGSPGFSNYGYTF
>TRBJ1-5|TRBV5-6|.|.
TGTGCCAGCAGCCGGGACGGGATCAGCAATCAGCCCCAGCATTTT
CASSRDGISNQPQHF
>TRBJ1-1|TRBV7-9|.|TRBD1
TGTGCCAGCAGTGAACAGGGGGCGAACACTGAAGCTTTCTTT
CASSEQGANTEAFF
>TRBJ2-3|TRBV11-2|.|TRBD1
TGTGCCAGCAGCTTAGTGGGACAGGGGCCAGATACGCAGTATTTT
CASSLVGQGPDTQYF
>TRBJ2-3|TRBV10-3|once|TRBD1
TGTGCCATCAGTGCCACAGGGGGCAGGGTTACAGATACGCAGTATTTT
CAISATGGRVTDTQYF
>TRBJ2-2|TRBV11-2|.|.
TGTGCCAGCAGCTACGAGCCTCGGGGCGGGGAGCTGTTTTTT
CASSYEPRGGELFF
>TRBJ2-3|TRBV15|.|.
TGTGCCACCAGGAGCACCGGGCCCGCTGCCGATACGCAGTATTTT
CATRSTGPAADTQYF
>TRBJ2-7|TRBV21-1|.|.
TGTGCCAGCAGCAAAGTCGAATACAGGGGGCCAACCTACGAGCAGTACTTC
CASSKVEYRGPTYEQYF
>TRBJ2-7|TRBV5-1|.|.
TGCGCCAGCAGCTTGCGGAGCGGACTCTACGAGCAGTACTTC
CASSLRSGLYEQYF
>TRBJ2-7|TRBV20-1|.|.
TGCAGTGCTAGAAAGAACTTCGGGTACTTC
CSARKNFGYF
>TRBJ1-5|TRBV19|.|TRBD1
TGTGCCAGTAGTGGCGGGACAGACAATCAGCCCCAGCATTTT
CASSGGTDNQPQHF
>TRBJ1-2|TRBV5-6|.|.
TGTGCCAGCAGCACGGGGGGCGCTGGCTACACCTTC
CASSTGGAGYTF
>TRBJ2-1|TRBV5-4|.|TRBD2
TGTGCCAGCAGCTTGACTAGCGGGAAATACAATGAGCAGTTCTTC
CASSLTSGKYNEQFF
>TRBJ2-2|TRBV25-1|.|TRBD2
TGTGCCAGCAGTCGAATGGGGGGGACGGACACCGGGGAGCTGTTTTTT
CASSRMGGTDTGELFF
>TRBJ1-3|TRBV18|.|TRBD1
TGTGCCAGCTCATCCGGGACAGGGGGAAACTCTGGAAACACCATATATTTT
CASSSGTGGNSGNTIYF
>TRBJ2-1|TRBV2|.|.
TGTGCCAGCAGTGGCGACGGTGGCCCCTACAATGAGCAGTTCTTC
CASSGDGGPYNEQFF
>TRBJ2-1|TRBV4-1|.|.
TGCGCCAGCAGCCAAGAGGGTAGCGGATCGAATGAGCAGTTCTTC
CASSQEGSGSNEQFF
>TRBJ1-2|TRBV6-4|.|TRBD1
TGTGCCAGCAGTGACGCCCGCACAAAAGACAGGGGGTATGGCTACACCTTC
CASSDARTKDRGYGYTF
>TRBJ2-3|TRBV11-2|.|.
TGTGCCAGCAGCAAGGATAGGACAGAGACAGATACGCAGTATTTT
CASSKDRTETDTQYF